This is a list of T cell receptor beta chains from one sample in a study of OX40 agonist ivuxolimab in advanced cancers. Profiling relied on immunoSEQ multiplex PCR, and the TCRdb table lists in-frame clones only, not all of them. The data contain more than 65,000 clones, approximately 90% of them singletons. The source material was CD4+ or CD8+ T cells sorted from blood, sampled in a trial of the OX40 agonist ivuxolimab. All receptors derive from an adult with an advanced solid tumor such as melanoma, head and neck, liver or kidney cancer. Both conserved end residues are part of each CDR3. A D gene is named only where the DNA matches it firmly. The size of a clone is reported for some rows only, either as once, few or many, or as a class for expanded clones.

clone_size,j_call,v_call,d_call,cdr3_aa,cdr3_nt
-,TRBJ2-5,TRBV9,-,CASSGTRPETQYF,TGTGCCAGCAGCGGTACTAGACCGGAGACCCAGTACTTC
few,TRBJ2-5,TRBV5-1,-,CASSPGQFQETQYF,TGCGCCAGCAGCCCAGGACAATTTCAAGAGACCCAGTACTTC
-,TRBJ2-2,TRBV6-6,TRBD2,CASRERESGELFF,TGTGCCAGCAGGGAGCGGGAGTCCGGGGAGCTGTTTTTT
-,TRBJ1-5,TRBV19,TRBD1,CASLREGAGQPQHF,TGTGCCAGTCTAAGGGAGGGGGCTGGGCAGCCCCAGCATTTT
-,TRBJ2-2,TRBV2,-,CASSVMSDTGELFF,TGTGCCAGCAGTGTTATGTCTGACACCGGGGAGCTGTTTTTT
-,TRBJ1-5,TRBV19,-,CASSIDHRGNQPQHF,TGTGCCAGTAGTATAGATCACCGCGGCAATCAGCCCCAGCATTTT
-,TRBJ1-3,TRBV11-3,TRBD1,CASSLGQGSSGNTIYF,TGTGCCAGCAGCTTAGGACAGGGGAGCTCTGGAAACACCATATATTTT
-,TRBJ1-1,TRBV5-1,TRBD1,CASSLQGQGSNTEAFF,TGCGCCAGCAGCCTCCAGGGACAGGGATCGAACACTGAAGCTTTCTTT
-,TRBJ1-2,TRBV5-1,TRBD1,CASSFGTGGADGYTF,TGCGCCAGCAGCTTTGGGACAGGGGGCGCGGATGGCTACACCTTC
-,TRBJ2-7,TRBV16,-,CASSQLSLGQFKYEQYF,TGTGCCAGCAGCCAATTGTCTTTGGGGCAGTTCAAATACGAGCAGTACTTC
-,TRBJ2-7,TRBV18,-,CASSPPGVYEQYF,TGTGCCAGCTCACCACCGGGGGTCTACGAGCAGTACTTC
-,TRBJ2-4,TRBV10-1,-,CASSESGGKNIQYF,TGCGCCAGCAGTGAGTCAGGGGGCAAAAACATTCAGTACTTC
-,TRBJ2-2,TRBV19,-,CASSPRGSGTGELFF,TGTGCCAGTAGCCCGCGGGGATCTGGCACCGGGGAGCTGTTTTTT
-,TRBJ1-5,TRBV4-1,-,CASSQDSGSFNQPQHF,TGCGCCAGCAGCCAAGATTCTGGTTCGTTCAATCAGCCCCAGCATTTT
-,TRBJ2-7,TRBV6-5,TRBD1,CASSFGQGRYEQYF,TGTGCCAGCAGTTTTGGACAGGGCCGCTACGAGCAGTACTTC
-,TRBJ1-1,TRBV6-1,-,CASSERKRGDFF,TGTGCCAGCAGTGAAAGGAAGAGGGGTGATTTCTTT
few,TRBJ2-7,TRBV7-9,-,CASSLDRLAYEQYF,TGTGCCAGCAGCTTAGACAGGCTTGCCTACGAGCAGTACTTC
-,TRBJ2-1,TRBV5-4,TRBD1,CASRETQGAAGNEQFF,TGTGCCAGCAGAGAGACCCAGGGGGCCGCTGGAAATGAGCAGTTCTTC
once,TRBJ2-7,TRBV4-2,-,CASSQGVDWRYEQYF,TGTGCCAGCAGCCAAGGAGTGGACTGGCGCTACGAGCAGTACTTC
-,TRBJ1-5,TRBV19,-,CASSIEGGSDSNQPQHF,TGTGCCAGTAGTATAGAAGGGGGGAGTGATAGCAATCAGCCCCAGCATTTT
-,TRBJ2-1,TRBV20-1,-,CSARVINEQFF,TGCAGTGCTAGAGTTATAAATGAGCAGTTCTTC
-,TRBJ1-2,TRBV30,-,CAWSTNSVYGYTF,TGTGCCTGGAGTACAAACAGCGTGTATGGCTACACCTTC
-,TRBJ2-5,TRBV5-1,-,CASSRAGQETQYF,TGCGCCAGCAGCAGGGCAGGACAAGAGACCCAGTACTTC
-,TRBJ2-1,TRBV29-1,TRBD2,CSVSLAGFLNEQFF,TGCAGCGTTTCCTTAGCGGGGTTTCTCAATGAGCAGTTCTTC
-,TRBJ2-2,TRBV10-3,-,CAISESGARELFF,TGTGCCATCAGTGAGTCAGGAGCAAGGGAGCTGTTTTTT
-,TRBJ2-5,TRBV11-2,-,CASSLHPRPGWGETQYF,TGTGCCAGCAGCTTGCACCCCCGGCCAGGGTGGGGAGAGACCCAGTACTTC
-,TRBJ2-7,TRBV30,-,CAWSVGGSTYEQYF,TGTGCCTGGAGTGTTGGGGGGAGCACCTACGAGCAGTACTTC
-,TRBJ1-3,TRBV5-1,-,CASSLVGESGNTIYF,TGCGCCAGCAGCTTGGTGGGGGAGTCTGGAAACACCATATATTTT
-,TRBJ1-1,TRBV7-2,TRBD1,CASSARAGGNTEAFF,TGTGCCAGCAGCGCGAGGGCAGGGGGGAACACTGAAGCTTTCTTT
-,TRBJ1-6,TRBV27,-,CASSLTGIAYNSPLHF,TGTGCCAGCAGTTTGACAGGAATCGCCTATAATTCACCCCTCCACTTT
-,TRBJ2-7,TRBV15,-,CATSRAPGFEQYF,TGTGCCACCAGCAGAGCTCCGGGGTTCGAGCAGTACTTC
-,TRBJ1-1,TRBV18,-,CASSPLMNTEAFF,TGTGCCAGCTCACCACTTATGAACACTGAAGCTTTCTTT
many,TRBJ2-7,TRBV4-1,-,CASSQDTDTYEQYF,TGCGCCAGCAGCCAAGATACGGACACCTACGAGCAGTACTTC